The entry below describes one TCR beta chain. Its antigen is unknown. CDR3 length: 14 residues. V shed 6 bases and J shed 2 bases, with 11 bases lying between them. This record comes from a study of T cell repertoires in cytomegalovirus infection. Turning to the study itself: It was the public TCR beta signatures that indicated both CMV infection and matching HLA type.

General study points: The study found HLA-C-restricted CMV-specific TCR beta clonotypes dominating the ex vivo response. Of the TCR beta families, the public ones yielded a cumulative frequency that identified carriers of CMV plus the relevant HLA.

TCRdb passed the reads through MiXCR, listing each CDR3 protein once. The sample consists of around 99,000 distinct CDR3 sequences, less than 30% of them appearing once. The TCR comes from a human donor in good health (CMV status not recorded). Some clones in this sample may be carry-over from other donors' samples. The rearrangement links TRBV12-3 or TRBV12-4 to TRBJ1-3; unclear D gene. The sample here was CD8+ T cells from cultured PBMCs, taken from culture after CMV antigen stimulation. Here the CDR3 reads CASSPQLAGNTIYF. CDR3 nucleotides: TGTGCCAGCAGCCCACAGCTGGCTGGAAACACCATATATTTT.